This T cell receptor (beta chain) was profiled in a study of cytomegalovirus exposure and HLA in healthy donors. Assay used: immunoSEQ multiplex PCR; TCRdb lists only in-frame clones, some missing. Of about 150,000 clones listed, 75% to 90% were seen once; the top ten hold approximately 20%. V shed 0 bases and J shed 6 bases, with 14 bases lying between them. This CDR3 has 15 residues. Germline V gene lookup returns CDR1 MNHEY and CDR2 SVGAGI. The sample consisted of PBMCs. The sequence was obtained from a man aged 18 to 29 in good health and CMV-seropositive. The genes are TRBV6-5 and TRBJ1-2; tentative D call: TRBD1 (6 bases). This CDR3 is CASSYSWGRKHGYTF. The CDR3 nucleotides read TGTGCCAGCAGTTACTCGTGGGGGCGCAAGCATGGCTACACCTTC.